Listed below are T cell receptor beta chains from one sample, sequenced in a study of T cells expressing NK-cell markers. With the 5' RACE reads reprocessed, TCRdb shows one record per CDR3 protein and no DNA. This sample lists roughly 380,000 distinct CDR3 sequences; its ten largest clones have roughly 5.4%. The sample consisted of blood T cells: a sorted CD56 or NKG2C T cell subset, CD4+ or CD8+ T cells, or bulk PBMC T cells (not recorded which). The receptors here all came from a man aged 18-70 years in good health. CDR3s include the opening cysteine and the closing phenylalanine or tryptophan.

V gene: TRBV12-3/TRBV12-4; J gene: TRBJ1-4; CDR3 protein: CASTRYTATNEKLFF
V gene: TRBV12-3/TRBV12-4; J gene: TRBJ2-5; CDR3 protein: CASSLAPDGPKYF
V gene: TRBV5-1; J gene: TRBJ2-3; CDR3 protein: CATGRQGESTDTQYF
V gene: TRBV6-5; J gene: TRBJ2-5; CDR3 protein: CASSYSVFTGGDETQYF
V gene: TRBV9; J gene: TRBJ2-7; CDR3 protein: CASSSRDTIDEQYF
V gene: TRBV7-9; J gene: TRBJ2-5; CDR3 protein: CASSLLTSGGTQETQYF
V gene: TRBV6-1; J gene: TRBJ2-7; CDR3 protein: CASSLKRGVGQYF
V gene: TRBV7-7; J gene: TRBJ2-7; CDR3 protein: CASSPGLASSYEQYF
V gene: TRBV5-6; J gene: TRBJ2-2; CDR3 protein: CASSLAGGGHGELFF
V gene: TRBV5-1; J gene: TRBJ2-5; CDR3 protein: CASSRPGTGQETQYF
V gene: TRBV5-1; J gene: TRBJ1-4; CDR3 protein: CASSFGPGSTNEKLFF
V gene: TRBV11-2; J gene: TRBJ2-4; CDR3 protein: CASSLPALFGAKNIQYF
V gene: TRBV19; J gene: TRBJ1-1; CDR3 protein: CASSMRSTRNTEAFF
V gene: TRBV11-2; J gene: TRBJ2-3; CDR3 protein: CASSKGTSGGPDTQYF
V gene: TRBV5-4; J gene: TRBJ2-6; CDR3 protein: CASNKQASGANVLTF
V gene: TRBV11-2; J gene: TRBJ2-3; CDR3 protein: CASSPLGGYQVTQYF
V gene: TRBV18; J gene: TRBJ2-4; CDR3 protein: CASSATTQLAKNIQYF
V gene: TRBV18; J gene: TRBJ1-1; CDR3 protein: CASSPRSGENTEAFF
V gene: TRBV5-6; J gene: TRBJ2-3; CDR3 protein: CASSWRDGTDTQYF
V gene: TRBV20-1; J gene: TRBJ2-5; CDR3 protein: CSANGQGAAQYF
V gene: TRBV7-3; J gene: TRBJ2-3; CDR3 protein: CASSLKLVGYTQYF
V gene: TRBV5-1; J gene: TRBJ2-5; CDR3 protein: CASSREPGGGLRETQYF
V gene: TRBV9; J gene: TRBJ2-1; CDR3 protein: CASSSRNSGYPEQFF
V gene: TRBV5-1; J gene: TRBJ2-3; CDR3 protein: CASSPGHDPTTDTQYF
V gene: TRBV6-1; J gene: TRBJ1-5; CDR3 protein: CASRPKGQGVYQPQHF
V gene: TRBV7-9; J gene: TRBJ2-3; CDR3 protein: CASSKRSGGVQDTQYF
V gene: TRBV2; J gene: TRBJ1-2; CDR3 protein: CASLPNRGANYGYTF